This T cell receptor beta chain derives from a study of cytomegalovirus exposure and HLA in healthy donors. Background on the study: An earlier analysis identified 117 million unique TCR beta sequences in about 200 million T cells. General observations from the study: It was assumed in the presence/absence analyses that sequencing depth was roughly uniform across donors. In a later analysis, fewer than 20,000 TCR beta sequences were associated with HLA alleles at 0.05 false discovery rate. V- and J-gene trimming of TCR beta was linked (in a later analysis) to a missense DCLRE1C variant.

The study ran its PCR with 60 Vbeta and 13 Jbeta primers. The data were produced by immunoSEQ multiplex PCR, yet TCRdb's version contains in-frame clones alone and is incomplete. The sample holds roughly 100,000 clones, around 60% seen once. The V gene's germline CDR1 is MNHEY and CDR2 SMNVEV (reference sequence). The CDR3 has 15 residues. The junction had 4 bases not matched to a gene; V was cut back by 5 bases and J by 2 bases. This clone was found a few times. Its target is unknown. The J gene is TRBJ1-2, the V gene TRBV27; the match to TRBD1 covers 11 bases. Sequencing was performed on PBMCs. This clonotype was sampled from a human donor in good health. CDR3 in amino acids: CASSDGTGGNYGYTF. CDR3 coding DNA: TGTGCCAGCAGTGACGGGACAGGGGGGAACTATGGCTACACCTTC.